Listed below are T cell receptor beta chains from one sample, sequenced in a study of regulatory T cells in long-lasting Graves disease. One entry per CDR3 protein, called by TCRdb with MiXCR from the multiplex PCR reads. Of 450,000 to 600,000 distinct CDR3 sequences in the sample, about 13% were seen once. These records were also assigned to another study, of T cells in Graves' hyperthyroidism and ophthalmopathy.

Here the sequenced sample was peripheral blood mononuclear cells (PBMCs), taken at new diagnosis, from a patient treated with antithyroid drugs. The receptors here all came from a man aged 30 to 39 with Graves disease. CDR3s include the opening cysteine and the closing phenylalanine or tryptophan. The D gene is left open where the match is weak. Only part of the rows carry a size: once, few, many, or a class if the clone is expanded.

size	V	J	D	CDR3	DNA
few	TRBV12-3/TRBV12-4	TRBJ2-3	-	CASSLKRNTQYF	TGTGCCAGCAGTTTAAAGCGGAATACGCAGTATTTT
many	TRBV12-3/TRBV12-4	TRBJ1-5	TRBD1	CASRGTGGNQPQHF	TGTGCCAGCAGGGGTACAGGGGGCAATCAGCCCCAGCATTTT
many	TRBV5-1	TRBJ2-7	-	CASSLEGAASPIYEQYF	TGCGCCAGCAGCTTGGAAGGGGCAGCTTCACCGATTTACGAGCAGTACTTC
-	TRBV6-2/TRBV6-3	TRBJ1-3	-	CASSYLSSGNTIYF	TGTGCCAGCAGTTACCTAAGTTCTGGAAACACCATATATTTT
many	TRBV29-1	TRBJ2-1	TRBD1	CSVTGQYNEQFF	TGCAGCGTTACGGGACAGTACAATGAGCAGTTCTTC
-	TRBV20-1	TRBJ2-7	TRBD2	CSATNGASGNYEQYF	TGCAGTGCTACTAACGGGGCTAGCGGGAACTACGAGCAGTACTTC
-	TRBV4-2	TRBJ2-7	TRBD1	CASSHTGTGAYEQYF	TGTGCCAGCAGCCATACCGGGACAGGGGCCTACGAGCAGTACTTC
-	TRBV7-3	TRBJ2-1	-	CASSPDGGRGSYNEQFF	TGTGCCAGCAGCCCCGATGGGGGGCGCGGCTCCTACAATGAGCAGTTCTTC
few	TRBV27	TRBJ2-2	-	CASSPLAIGTGELFF	TGTGCCAGCAGTCCTCTAGCGATCGGCACCGGGGAGCTGTTTTTT
many	TRBV13	TRBJ2-5	-	CASSPALGRGETQYF	TGTGCCAGCAGCCCAGCGTTGGGCCGGGGGGAGACCCAGTACTTC
many	TRBV6-1	TRBJ2-2	-	CASSQQYTGELFF	TGTGCCAGCAGCCAACAGTACACCGGGGAGCTGTTTTTT
-	TRBV27	TRBJ2-1	TRBD2	CASSRTSGSRNEQFF	TGTGCCAGCAGCCGAACTAGCGGGAGTAGAAATGAGCAGTTCTTC
many	TRBV5-1	TRBJ2-3	TRBD1	CASSTNPGTEDTQYF	TGCGCCAGCAGCACCAACCCCGGGACAGAGGATACGCAGTATTTT
few	TRBV20-1	TRBJ2-5	TRBD2	CSGGGDQETQYF	TGCAGTGGCGGGGGGGACCAAGAGACCCAGTACTTC
many	TRBV27	TRBJ1-1	TRBD1	CASRQGMSTEAFF	TGTGCCAGCCGACAGGGGATGAGCACTGAAGCTTTCTTT
few	TRBV18	TRBJ2-1	-	CASSPRTDSSYNEQFF	TGTGCCAGCTCACCTCGGACAGACAGCTCCTACAATGAGCAGTTCTTC
many	TRBV5-6	TRBJ1-1	-	CASTPWEVSDTEAFF	TGTGCCAGCACCCCTTGGGAGGTGTCGGATACTGAAGCTTTCTTT
many	TRBV12-3/TRBV12-4	TRBJ1-4	-	CASSFGPKLFF	TGTGCCAGCAGTTTTGGGCCGAAACTGTTTTTT
many	TRBV6-1	TRBJ2-7	TRBD2	CASSRRVAGGPRGLYEQYF	TGTGCCAGCAGTCGTCGGGTAGCGGGAGGGCCCCGGGGTCTCTACGAGCAGTACTTC
-	TRBV12-3/TRBV12-4	TRBJ1-3	-	CASTSREHSGNTIYF	TGTGCCAGCACATCCAGGGAACACTCTGGAAACACCATATATTTT
few	TRBV7-9	TRBJ2-7	-	CASSLVGQGGNEQYF	TGTGCCAGCAGCTTAGTGGGGCAGGGGGGGAACGAGCAGTACTTC
-	TRBV5-8	TRBJ2-2	-	CASSTYRVNTGELFF	TGTGCCAGCAGCACGTATCGGGTGAACACCGGGGAGCTGTTTTTT
many	TRBV29-1	TRBJ2-2	TRBD1	CSVEWGTVNTGELFF	TGCAGCGTTGAATGGGGGACAGTCAACACCGGGGAGCTGTTTTTT
many	TRBV30	TRBJ1-5	-	CAWSRTGIQPQHF	TGTGCCTGGAGCCGTACTGGAATTCAGCCCCAGCATTTT
few	TRBV29-1	TRBJ2-5	TRBD1	CSVPIRGHRGRMVVETQYF	TGCAGCGTACCCATCAGGGGGCACAGGGGGCGCATGGTAGTAGAGACCCAGTACTTC
many	TRBV29-1	TRBJ1-3	-	CSVEGAGGNTIYF	TGCAGCGTTGAGGGGGCTGGAGGAAACACCATATATTTT
many	TRBV20-1	TRBJ1-1	-	CSAKRRQVPTEAFF	TGCAGTGCTAAACGCCGACAGGTCCCCACTGAAGCTTTCTTT
many	TRBV5-1	TRBJ2-7	-	CASSFQRGAPYEQYF	TGCGCCAGCAGCTTCCAGCGCGGGGCGCCCTACGAGCAGTACTTC
many	TRBV15	TRBJ1-1	-	CATSRDRGANTEAFF	TGTGCCACCAGCAGAGATCGGGGGGCGAACACTGAAGCTTTCTTT
few	TRBV10-2	TRBJ1-4	-	CASRGLGNYGNEKLFF	TGCGCCAGCAGGGGCCTGGGGAACTACGGTAATGAAAAACTGTTTTTT
-	TRBV20-1	TRBJ2-7	TRBD2	CSATRTSGIEQYF	TGCAGTGCTACCCGGACTAGCGGGATCGAGCAGTACTTC
-	TRBV5-1	TRBJ1-1	-	CASSLKQGSTEAFF	TGCGCCAGCAGCTTGAAGCAGGGGAGCACTGAAGCTTTCTTT
few	TRBV18	TRBJ2-1	TRBD2	CASSPTGGSHNEQFF	TGTGCCAGCTCACCTACGGGAGGGAGCCACAATGAGCAGTTCTTC
-	TRBV6-2/TRBV6-3	TRBJ2-1	TRBD2	CATRGGASGVGQFF	TGTGCCACCCGAGGAGGGGCTAGCGGGGTTGGGCAGTTCTTC
few	TRBV7-9	TRBJ2-1	TRBD2	CASSASSGLAGGFRNEQFF	TGTGCCAGCAGCGCAAGCTCGGGACTAGCGGGAGGGTTCCGCAATGAGCAGTTCTTC
many	TRBV12-5	TRBJ1-4	-	CASGLVQEKLFF	TGTGCTAGTGGTTTGGTACAAGAAAAACTGTTTTTT
many	TRBV20-1	TRBJ1-1	TRBD1	CSAGTALNTEAFF	TGCAGTGCGGGGACAGCCCTGAACACTGAAGCTTTCTTT
many	TRBV27	TRBJ1-4	-	CASSPRQATNEKLFF	TGTGCCAGCAGTCCACGACAGGCAACTAATGAAAAACTGTTTTTT
few	TRBV9	TRBJ2-3	-	CASSAHSGHTDTQYF	TGTGCCAGCAGCGCCCACAGTGGCCACACAGATACGCAGTATTTT
many	TRBV12-3/TRBV12-4	TRBJ2-2	-	CASSLGLRSSGELFF	TGTGCCAGCAGTTTAGGACTGCGGAGCTCCGGGGAGCTGTTTTTT
many	TRBV29-1	TRBJ2-5	-	CSTKAGQETQYF	TGCAGCACTAAAGCAGGGCAGGAGACCCAGTACTTC
many	TRBV12-3/TRBV12-4	TRBJ1-2	-	CASSLTGDYGYTF	TGTGCCAGCAGTTTGACAGGCGACTATGGCTACACCTTC
few	TRBV29-1	TRBJ2-7	TRBD2	CSVPRASGAYEQYF	TGCAGCGTTCCTAGGGCTAGCGGTGCCTACGAGCAGTACTTC
few	TRBV7-8	TRBJ1-5	TRBD1	CASSSGQGGNQPQHF	TGTGCCAGCAGCTCCGGACAGGGGGGGAATCAGCCCCAGCATTTT
many	TRBV29-1	TRBJ1-2	TRBD1	CSAQRGRGDLNYTF	TGCAGCGCTCAACGGGGCAGGGGGGATTTGAACTACACCTTC
many	TRBV20-1	TRBJ2-5	-	CSARRQETQYF	TGCAGTGCTCGGCGGCAAGAGACCCAGTACTTC
-	TRBV20-1	TRBJ1-4	TRBD1	CSAQGGGDEKLFF	TGCAGTGCTCAAGGGGGCGGAGATGAAAAACTGTTTTTT
-	TRBV7-6	TRBJ1-2	-	CASSFTWSSGYTF	TGTGCCAGCAGCTTTACGTGGAGTAGTGGCTACACCTTC
many	TRBV30	TRBJ2-3	-	CAWSFPGTLQYF	TGTGCCTGGAGTTTCCCCGGGACTTTGCAGTATTTT